Presented here are 9 T cell receptor beta chains from one specimen sequenced in a study of CD8+CD57+ T cells in acquired aplastic anemia. Template material for TCR beta VDJ and CDR3 profiling consisted of genomic DNA. From the reads, TCRdb called clonotypes with MiXCR, one entry per CDR3 protein. This sample has about 180,000 distinct CDR3 sequences, with about 44% found just once. Patients chosen for sequencing had shown CD8+CD57+ cell expansion by flow cytometry. Specimen: sorted CD4+, CD8+, or CD8+CD57+ T cells (not recorded which) from PBMCs. These receptors were taken from a human donor with aplastic anemia.

V and J are TRBV7-9 and TRBJ1-5; 8 bases are a match to TRBD1. Per germline, CDR1 SEHNR and CDR2 FQNEAQ (reference sequence). J was trimmed by 4 bases and V by 4 bases; bases with no gene match: 0. The CDR3 runs to 13 residues. The CDR3 nucleotides read TGTGCCAGCAGCTGGGACAGGAATCAGCCCCAGCATTTT. This translates into CASSWDRNQPQHF.

This chain connects TRBV10-3 to TRBJ2-1, with TRBD2 matching over 15 bases. Germline V gene lookup returns CDR1 ENHRY and CDR2 SYGVKD. V lost 3 bases and J lost 5; bases outside the gene matches: 8. The CDR3 is made up of 18 amino acids. The CDR3 nucleotides are TGTGCCATCAGTGAAAGTCCCGGGACTAGCGGGAGGAACAATGAGCAGTTCTTC. This gives the protein CAISESPGTSGRNNEQFF.

The CDR3 sequence: CASSKPGTGGWSSPLHF. The CDR3 region has the DNA TGTGCCAGCAGCAAACCCGGGACAGGGGGCTGGAGTTCACCCCTCCACTTT. The gene calls are TRBV11-2 and TRBJ1-6, with TRBD1 identical over 12 bases. Germline V gene data show CDR1 as SGHAT and CDR2 as FQNNGV. After removal of 5 bases from V and 9 bases from J, the junction contained 11 bases not matched to a gene. The CDR3 has 17 amino acids. The whole variable domain, filled in from reference TRBV11-2 and TRBJ1-6, reads EAGVAQSPRYKIIEKRQSVAFWCNPISGHATLYWYQQILGQGPKLLIQFQNNGVVDDSQLPKDRFSAERLKGVDSTLKIQPAKLEDSAVYLCASSKPGTGGWSSPLHFGNGTRLTVT.

This sequence joins TRBV29-1 and TRBJ2-1, with D possibly called TRBD1 or TRBD2 (5 bases each). V lost 4 bases to trimming and J lost 9 bases, with 10 bases between them. The CDR3 is made up of 11 amino acids. The germline CDR1 and CDR2 sequences are SQVTM and ANQGSEA. In DNA, the CDR3 is TGCAGCGTTGGAGGGGACCCTGAGCAGTTCTTC. It yields the protein CSVGGDPEQFF.

This clonotype was seen ten or more times. This chain connects TRBV20-1 to TRBJ1-1; D unclear. The V end lost 1 base, the J end lost 6 bases, and 15 bases lay between the germline ends. The germline V gene encodes CDR1 DFQATT and CDR2 SNEGSKA (reference sequence). CDR3 length: 14 amino acids. The DNA of the CDR3 is TGCAGTGCTAGAGGAGAATTAGCCAGCGCTGAAGCTTTCTTT. This translates into CSARGELASAEAFF.

This rearrangement joins TRBV2 to TRBJ2-3; D gene uncertain. Germline CDR1 reads SNHLY; CDR2 reads FYNNEI. Trimming cost V 7 bases and J 9 bases, with 14 bases left between them. This CDR3 region has 12 residues. CDR3 DNA sequence: TGTGCCAGCACGCTACTCGTAGGGACGCAGTATTTT. Translated, it gives CASTLLVGTQYF.

The V call is TRBV2, the J call TRBJ2-5, with D uncertain. This CDR3 region has 12 residues. Germline CDR1 is SNHLY and CDR2 is FYNNEI. V lost 6 bases to trimming and J lost 9 bases, with 14 bases between them. The DNA of the CDR3 is TGTGCCAGCAGAGTAGAGGTCGGTCCCCAGTACTTC. Protein product: CASRVEVGPQYF.

This chain joins TRBV25-1 and TRBJ2-7; the match to TRBD1 covers 12 bases. Germline CDR1 MGHDK, CDR2 SYGVNS. The CDR3 consists of 16 residues. J lost 5 bases, V lost 4 bases, and 9 bases had no gene match. In DNA form, the CDR3 reads TGTGCCAGCAGTGCGGCAACCGGGACAGGGGGCAACGAGCAGTACTTC. Amino acids: CASSAATGTGGNEQYF.

The chain employs TRBV24-1 and TRBJ2-1; 7 bases match TRBD1. Trimming took 3 bases from V and 7 from J; bases not matched to a gene: 2. The germline CDR1 and CDR2 sequences are KGHDR and SFDVKD. The CDR3 covers 13 residues. CDR3 DNA sequence: TGTGCCACCAGTGATGGCAGGGGGAATGAGCAGTTCTTC. Its protein is CATSDGRGNEQFF.